In this sample, the clone carrying this TCR beta chain turned up once. The method was immunoSEQ multiplex PCR; TCRdb's version includes in-frame clones alone and lacks a portion of them. The table lists roughly 360,000 clones, approximately 87% of them singletons. This sample was included in a study of blood T cell repertoires in COVID-19. In the study overall: PBMCs, B-cell-depleted T cells, or T cells provided the cDNA or gDNA that made up the material.

Participant age was roughly 18 to 95 years, and participants resided in roughly 24 US areas. Germline V gene sequence: CDR1 SGHNT, CDR2 YENEEA. V lost 5 bases to trimming and J lost 5 bases; unmatched junction nucleotides: 12. The CDR3 loop spans 15 amino acids. This sequence originates from a young woman with acute COVID-19. This chain uses TRBV11-3 with TRBJ2-7; 7 nucleotides agree with TRBD1. Material for sequencing was PBMCs or T cells enriched from blood (not recorded which). The CDR3 coding sequence is TGTGCCAGCAGCACAGGCGGGCCAGGGGGACACGAGCAGTACTTC. This sequence encodes CASSTGGPGGHEQYF.